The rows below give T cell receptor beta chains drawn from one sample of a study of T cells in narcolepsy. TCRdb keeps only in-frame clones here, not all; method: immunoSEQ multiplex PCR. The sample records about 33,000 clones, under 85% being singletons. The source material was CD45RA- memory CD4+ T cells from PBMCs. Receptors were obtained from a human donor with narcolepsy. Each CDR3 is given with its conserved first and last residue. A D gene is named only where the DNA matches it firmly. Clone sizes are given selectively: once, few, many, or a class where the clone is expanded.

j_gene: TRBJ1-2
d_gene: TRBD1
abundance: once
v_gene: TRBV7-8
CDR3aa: CASSLRQGYNYGYTF
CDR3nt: TGTGCCAGCAGCCTAAGACAGGGTTATAACTATGGCTACACCTTC

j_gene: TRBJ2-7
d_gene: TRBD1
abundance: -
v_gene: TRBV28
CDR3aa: CASSLETGGAPYEQYF
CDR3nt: TGTGCCAGCAGTTTAGAAACAGGGGGTGCCCCCTACGAGCAGTACTTC

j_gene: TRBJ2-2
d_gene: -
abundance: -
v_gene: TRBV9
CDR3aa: CASSVAGKAGELFF
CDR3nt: TGTGCCAGCAGCGTTGCAGGAAAAGCCGGGGAGCTGTTTTTT

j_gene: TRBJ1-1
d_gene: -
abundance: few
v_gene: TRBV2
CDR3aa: CASSADRTEAFF
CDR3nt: TGTGCCAGCAGTGCTGACAGGACTGAAGCTTTCTTT

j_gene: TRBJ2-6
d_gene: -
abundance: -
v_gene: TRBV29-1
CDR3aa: CSVEGGRVDSGANVLTF
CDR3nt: TGCAGCGTTGAAGGGGGTAGGGTGGACTCTGGGGCCAACGTCCTGACTTTC

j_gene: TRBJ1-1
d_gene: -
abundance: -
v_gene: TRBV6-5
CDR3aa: CASSPDGLRAEAFF
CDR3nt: TGTGCCAGCAGCCCAGACGGCCTAAGGGCTGAAGCTTTCTTT

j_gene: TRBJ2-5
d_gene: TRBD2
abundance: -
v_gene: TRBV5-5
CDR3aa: CASSLLRTSTQETQYF
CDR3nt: TGTGCCAGCAGCTTGCTAAGGACTAGTACGCAAGAGACCCAGTACTTC

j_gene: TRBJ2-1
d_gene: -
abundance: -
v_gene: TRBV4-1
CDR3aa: CASSQAQGWENEQFF
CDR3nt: TGCGCCAGCAGCCAAGCACAGGGTTGGGAAAATGAGCAGTTCTTC

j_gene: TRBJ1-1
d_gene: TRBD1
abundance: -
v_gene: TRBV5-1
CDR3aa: CASSLRQGRSTEAFF
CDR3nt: TGCGCCAGCAGCTTACGACAGGGAAGGAGCACTGAAGCTTTCTTT

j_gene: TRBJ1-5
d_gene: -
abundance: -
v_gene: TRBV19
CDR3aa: CASGTFSNQPQHF
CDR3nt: TGTGCCAGTGGGACGTTTAGCAATCAGCCCCAGCATTTT

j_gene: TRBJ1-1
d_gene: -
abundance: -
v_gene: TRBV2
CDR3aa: CASIRGGSDTEAFF
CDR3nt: TGTGCCAGCATCCGGGGAGGATCGGACACTGAAGCTTTCTTT

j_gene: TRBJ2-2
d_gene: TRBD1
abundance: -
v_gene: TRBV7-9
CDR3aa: CANGGQRTTGELFF
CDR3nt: TGTGCCAATGGGGGACAGAGAACTACCGGGGAGCTGTTTTTT

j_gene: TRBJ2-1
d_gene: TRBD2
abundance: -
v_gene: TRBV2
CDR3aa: CASGTSGEGEQFF
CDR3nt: TGTGCCAGCGGTACTAGCGGGGAAGGGGAGCAGTTCTTC

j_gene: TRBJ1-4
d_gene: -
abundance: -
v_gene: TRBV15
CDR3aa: CATSRGEQRMANEKLFF
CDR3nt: TGTGCCACCAGCAGGGGGGAACAGAGGATGGCTAATGAAAAACTGTTTTTT

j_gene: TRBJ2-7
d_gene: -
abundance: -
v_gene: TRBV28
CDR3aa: CASKIQGRGSSYEQYF
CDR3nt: TGTGCCAGCAAAATTCAGGGAAGGGGTAGCTCCTACGAGCAGTACTTC

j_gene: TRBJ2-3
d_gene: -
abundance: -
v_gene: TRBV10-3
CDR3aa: CAISERTGTTDTQYF
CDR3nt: TGTGCCATCAGTGAGAGAACAGGAACCACAGATACGCAGTATTTT

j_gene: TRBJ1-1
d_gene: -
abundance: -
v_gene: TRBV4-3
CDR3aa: CASSWRGRDTEAFF
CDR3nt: TGCGCCAGCAGTTGGCGGGGGAGGGACACTGAAGCTTTCTTT

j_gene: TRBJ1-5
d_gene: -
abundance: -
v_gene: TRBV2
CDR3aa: CASSEALGRNQPQHF
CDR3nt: TGTGCCAGCAGTGAAGCGCTAGGGCGAAATCAGCCCCAGCATTTT

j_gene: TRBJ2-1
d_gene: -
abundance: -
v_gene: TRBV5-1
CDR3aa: CASSLNGESYNEQFF
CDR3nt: TGCGCCAGCAGCTTGAACGGGGAGTCCTACAATGAGCAGTTCTTC

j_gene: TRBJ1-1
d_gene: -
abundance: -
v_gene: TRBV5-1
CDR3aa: CASSLGPGAGTEAFF
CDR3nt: TGCGCCAGCAGCTTGGGTCCAGGGGCGGGCACTGAAGCTTTCTTT

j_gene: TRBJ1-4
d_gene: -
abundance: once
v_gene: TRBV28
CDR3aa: CASRRGGLNEKLFF
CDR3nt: TGTGCCAGCAGGCGCGGCGGACTTAATGAAAAACTGTTTTTT

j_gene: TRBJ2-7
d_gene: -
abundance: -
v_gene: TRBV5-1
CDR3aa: CASSLGQQLEQYF
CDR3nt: TGCGCCAGCAGCCTTGGACAGCAGCTGGAGCAGTACTTC

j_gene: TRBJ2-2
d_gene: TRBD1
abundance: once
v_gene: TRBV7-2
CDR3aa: CASSLGQAGELFF
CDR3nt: TGTGCCAGCAGCCTGGGACAGGCCGGGGAGCTGTTTTTT

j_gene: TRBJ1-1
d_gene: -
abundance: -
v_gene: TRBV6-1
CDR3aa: CASSPNTEAFF
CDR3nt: TGTGCCAGCAGTCCCAACACTGAAGCTTTCTTT

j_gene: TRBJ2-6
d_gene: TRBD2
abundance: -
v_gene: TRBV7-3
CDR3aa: CASSFSGGGSSGANVLTF
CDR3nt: TGTGCCAGCAGCTTTAGCGGGGGCGGGAGCTCTGGGGCCAACGTCCTGACTTTC

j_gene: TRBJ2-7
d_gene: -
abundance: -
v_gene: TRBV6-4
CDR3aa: CASSDSIGREQYF
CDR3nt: TGTGCCAGCAGTGACTCGATAGGGCGTGAGCAGTACTTC

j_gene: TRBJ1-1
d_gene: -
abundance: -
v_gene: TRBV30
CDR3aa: CAWSGSEATEAFF
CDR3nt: TGTGCCTGGAGTGGCTCCGAGGCCACTGAAGCTTTCTTT

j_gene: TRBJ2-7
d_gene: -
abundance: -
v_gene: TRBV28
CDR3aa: CASSPYAGFYEQYF
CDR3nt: TGTGCCAGCAGTCCTTACGCAGGGTTTTACGAGCAGTACTTC

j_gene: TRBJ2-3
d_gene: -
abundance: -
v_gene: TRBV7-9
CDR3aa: CASRRVGDTQYF
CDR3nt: TGTGCCAGCAGGCGAGTGGGAGATACGCAGTATTTT

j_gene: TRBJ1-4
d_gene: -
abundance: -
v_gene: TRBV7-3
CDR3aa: CASSQAAGPNEKLFF
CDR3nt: TGTGCCAGCAGCCAAGCGGCAGGCCCCAATGAAAAACTGTTTTTT

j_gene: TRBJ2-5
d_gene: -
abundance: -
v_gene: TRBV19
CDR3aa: CASSIDWEETQYF
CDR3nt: TGTGCCAGTAGTATAGACTGGGAAGAGACCCAGTACTTC

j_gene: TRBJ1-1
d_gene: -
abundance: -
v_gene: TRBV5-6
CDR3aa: CASSSFHRQNTEAFF
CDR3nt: TGTGCCAGCAGCTCTTTCCACCGACAGAACACTGAAGCTTTCTTT

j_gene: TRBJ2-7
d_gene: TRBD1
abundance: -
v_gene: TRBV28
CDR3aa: CASSENSQGARVQYF
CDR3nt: TGTGCCAGCAGCGAGAACTCACAGGGGGCGCGGGTGCAGTACTTC

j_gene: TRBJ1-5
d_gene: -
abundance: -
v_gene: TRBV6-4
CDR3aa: CASTGQPQHF
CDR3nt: TGTGCCTCGACGGGTCAGCCCCAGCATTTT

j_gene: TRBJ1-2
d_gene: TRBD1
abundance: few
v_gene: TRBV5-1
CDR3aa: CASSQSTPGQGANYGYTF
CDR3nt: TGCGCCAGCAGCCAATCAACTCCGGGACAGGGGGCTAACTATGGCTACACCTTC

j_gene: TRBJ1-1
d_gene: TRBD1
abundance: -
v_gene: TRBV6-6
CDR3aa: CASKDRGYTEAFF
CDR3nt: TGTGCCAGCAAAGACAGGGGTTACACTGAAGCTTTCTTT

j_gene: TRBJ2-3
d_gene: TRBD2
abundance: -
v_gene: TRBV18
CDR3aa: CASSRGSQADTQYF
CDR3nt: TGTGCCAGCTCACGCGGGAGTCAAGCAGATACGCAGTATTTT

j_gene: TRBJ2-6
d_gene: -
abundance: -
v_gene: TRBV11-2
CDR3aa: CASSLDIGPPSGANVLTF
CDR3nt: TGTGCCAGCAGCTTAGATATAGGGCCCCCTTCTGGGGCCAACGTCCTGACTTTC

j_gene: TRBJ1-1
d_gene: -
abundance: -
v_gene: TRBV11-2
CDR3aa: CASSFGGSVGTEAFF
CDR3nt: TGTGCCAGCAGCTTCGGGGGGTCGGTGGGCACTGAAGCTTTCTTT

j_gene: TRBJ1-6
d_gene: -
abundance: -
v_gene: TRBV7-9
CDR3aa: CASSPTTGGALHF
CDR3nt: TGTGCCAGCAGCCCAACCACCGGGGGGGCCCTCCACTTT

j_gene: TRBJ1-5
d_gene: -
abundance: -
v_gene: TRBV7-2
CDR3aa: CASSLFGQNNQPQHF
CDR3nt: TGTGCCAGCAGCTTATTTGGACAGAACAATCAGCCCCAGCATTTT

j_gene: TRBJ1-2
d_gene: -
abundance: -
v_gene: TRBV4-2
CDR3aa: CASSQETQSWGYTF
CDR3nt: TGTGCCAGCAGCCAAGAGACCCAATCTTGGGGCTACACCTTC

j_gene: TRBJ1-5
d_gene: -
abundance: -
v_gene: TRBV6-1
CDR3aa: CASSEPGLSNQPQHF
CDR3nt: TGTGCCAGCAGTGAACCGGGACTGAGCAATCAGCCCCAGCATTTT